The T cell receptor beta chain described here comes from a study of T cell responses to AZD1222 COVID-19 vaccine. Study observations and caveats: White British people made up most donors, females outnumbered males, and clonal diversity was possibly underestimated. CD4 TCRs associated with vaccination spanned spike, dominating at 160-218 and 743-854. The study identified only five to seven AZD1222 recipients as seropositive at baseline.

About this clone itself: Its antigen is still unknown.

Only in-frame clones appear in the TCRdb table, and some are missing; sequencing was by immunoSEQ multiplex PCR. The sample has roughly 120,000 clones; about 86% are singletons. This specimen was peripheral blood, taken on day 0 of AZD1222 vaccination. This clonotype was obtained from an adult in good health.

CDR3 sequence (DNA): TGCGCCAGCAGGCTACCAGGGATTGATGAAAAACTGTTTTTT. Translating gives CASRLPGIDEKLFF. The chain couples TRBV4-1 to TRBJ1-4; tentatively, D is TRBD1 (5 bases). The CDR3 covers 14 residues. CDR1 and CDR2 from the germline V gene are MGHRA and YSYEKL. V was cut by 6 bases and J by 6 bases, with 14 bases left in between.